A selection of T cell receptor beta chains follows, all from one sample in a study of vaccination and CD4 T cells after COVID-19. TCRdb reanalysed the PCR reads using MiXCR and keeps one entry per CDR3 protein. The sample includes around 10,000 distinct CDR3 sequences, 35% of them seen just once. The antigens of these receptors remain unknown. The sample taken for sequencing was CD4+ T cells from blood, cultured in vitro. These receptors all come from a human donor in good health. The CDR3 runs from the conserved cysteine through the conserved F or W. The order of the fields is D gene, clone size, CDR3 length, J gene, V gene, CDR3 DNA, CDR3 protein. A D gene is named only where the DNA matches it firmly. The size field is filled for only some rows; it gives once, few, many or a size class.

d_call: TRBD2
clone_size: -
cdr3_length: 13
j_call: TRBJ2-7
v_call: TRBV20-1
cdr3_nt: TGCAGTGCTACTAGCGGGAGCTCCTACGAGCAGTACTTC
cdr3_aa: CSATSGSSYEQYF

d_call: -
clone_size: -
cdr3_length: 18
j_call: TRBJ2-2
v_call: TRBV5-4
cdr3_nt: TGTGCCAGCAGCTTGGTTGTCGGAGGAGGGCCTTGGACCGGGGAGCTGTTTTTT
cdr3_aa: CASSLVVGGGPWTGELFF

d_call: -
clone_size: -
cdr3_length: 15
j_call: TRBJ2-3
v_call: TRBV29-1
cdr3_nt: TGCAGCGTTGAATTTATAGACCCATTCACAGATACGCAGTATTTT
cdr3_aa: CSVEFIDPFTDTQYF

d_call: TRBD1
clone_size: -
cdr3_length: 19
j_call: TRBJ1-2
v_call: TRBV7-2
cdr3_nt: TGTGCCAGCAGCTTAGTCCCGGGACAGGGTATCTCCCACCCGGGTGGCTACACCTTC
cdr3_aa: CASSLVPGQGISHPGGYTF

d_call: -
clone_size: few
cdr3_length: 11
j_call: TRBJ1-5
v_call: TRBV28
cdr3_nt: TGTGCCAGCGATGACACGGTGTCCCAGCATTTT
cdr3_aa: CASDDTVSQHF

d_call: -
clone_size: -
cdr3_length: 12
j_call: TRBJ1-1
v_call: TRBV5-1
cdr3_nt: TGCGCCAGCAGCTTGGACAGACAAGGAGCTTTCTTT
cdr3_aa: CASSLDRQGAFF

d_call: -
clone_size: few
cdr3_length: 14
j_call: TRBJ2-5
v_call: TRBV7-8
cdr3_nt: TGTGCCAGCAGCTTCGGCCGAATTGGGGAGACCCAGTACTTC
cdr3_aa: CASSFGRIGETQYF

d_call: -
clone_size: once
cdr3_length: 11
j_call: TRBJ1-1
v_call: TRBV30
cdr3_nt: TGTGCCTGGACGTGGGAGGCTGAAGCTTTCTTT
cdr3_aa: CAWTWEAEAFF

d_call: -
clone_size: -
cdr3_length: 14
j_call: TRBJ1-3
v_call: TRBV6-1
cdr3_nt: TGTGCCAGCAGTGAACAGACCGGGGCCGACACCATATATTTT
cdr3_aa: CASSEQTGADTIYF

d_call: -
clone_size: -
cdr3_length: 12
j_call: TRBJ2-7
v_call: TRBV27
cdr3_nt: TGTGCCAGCGGGTACCCTAACTACGAGCAGTACTTC
cdr3_aa: CASGYPNYEQYF